The sequence of this TCR beta chain was determined in a study of cytomegalovirus exposure and HLA in healthy donors. With 5 bases removed from V and 10 bases from J, the gap between germline ends came to 14 bases. Per germline, CDR1 DFQATT and CDR2 SNEGSKA (reference sequence). The CDR3 is made up of 11 amino acids. Primers: 60 Vbeta forward and 13 Jbeta reverse. The data were produced by immunoSEQ multiplex PCR, yet TCRdb's version contains in-frame clones alone and is incomplete. The sample shows approximately 210,000 clones, over 60% of them seen only once. Source material: PBMCs. The chain employs TRBV20-1 and TRBJ1-2; D might be TRBD1 (5 bases). The receptor comes from a woman aged 25 to 45 in good health and CMV-seropositive. CDR3 amino acids: CSAGGNQDYTF. CDR3 nucleotides: TGCAGTGCTGGGGGGAACCAGGACTACACCTTC.